Included here is one T cell receptor beta chain sequence, with context. The sample originates from a study of control samples from healthy donors and cancer patients. The CDR3 sequence is 14 residues long. CDR1 LNHDA and CDR2 SQIVND come from the germline V gene (reference sequence). V dropped 6 bases and J dropped 2 bases, with 12 bases sitting between them. Assay used: immunoSEQ multiplex PCR; TCRdb lists only in-frame clones, some missing. The sample has some 80,000 clones, 85% to 90% seen once. This TCR derives from a man aged 50 to 59 in good health. The sample consisted of blood. This chain joins TRBV19 and TRBJ2-3, with D perhaps matching TRBD1 or TRBD2 (5 bases each). In DNA, the CDR3 is TGTGCCAGTAGCGAGGGGCCCCACACAGATACGCAGTATTTT. This encodes CASSEGPHTDTQYF.